The rows below give T cell receptor beta chains drawn from one sample of a study of blood T cells in healthy people across ages. TCRdb reanalysed the 5' RACE reads using MiXCR and keeps one entry per CDR3 protein. The sample has 1.2 million to 1.5 million distinct CDR3 sequences, roughly 59% seen once. Sequencing was done on a sample of blood. The receptors derive from a man between 18 and 35 years old in good health. Both conserved end residues are part of each CDR3. The D gene is left open where the match is weak. Clone size appears in some rows only: once, few, many, or a class for an expanded clone.

D gene	V gene	J gene	clone size	CDR3 length	CDR3 protein	CDR3 DNA
NA	TRBV7-2	TRBJ2-5	NA	13	CASSLQRKETQYF	TGTGCCAGCAGCTTACAGCGGAAAGAGACCCAGTACTTC
NA	TRBV28	TRBJ1-1	few	11	CASSYATEAFF	TGTGCCAGCAGTTACGCCACCGAAGCTTTCTTT
TRBD2	TRBV20-1	TRBJ2-4	NA	14	CSAPKGLAGGVQYF	TGCAGTGCTCCAAAGGGGCTAGCGGGAGGCGTTCAGTACTTC
TRBD1	TRBV4-3	TRBJ2-3	few	15	CASSRTRTGGDTQYF	TGCGCCAGCAGCCGGACCCGGACAGGGGGGGATACGCAGTATTTT
NA	TRBV20-1	TRBJ1-4	few	14	CSARDQGTNEKLFF	TGCAGTGCTAGAGATCAAGGGACTAATGAAAAACTGTTTTTT
TRBD1	TRBV4-3	TRBJ2-7	once	17	CASSQNSAPGTGFEQYF	TGCGCCAGCAGCCAAAACTCCGCACCCGGGACAGGGTTCGAGCAGTACTTC
NA	TRBV6-5	TRBJ2-3	NA	16	CASSYSAGAYTDTQYF	TGTGCCAGCAGTTACTCGGCAGGGGCGTACACAGATACGCAGTATTTT
NA	TRBV4-1	TRBJ2-7	once	16	CASSQDELGFRDEQYF	TGCGCCAGCAGCCAAGACGAATTAGGTTTCAGGGACGAGCAGTACTTC
NA	TRBV6-1	TRBJ1-2	NA	14	CASSNSFGDYGYTF	TGTGCCAGCAGCAACAGTTTCGGGGACTATGGCTACACCTTC
NA	TRBV4-2	TRBJ2-7	NA	16	CASSQEEGAGFYEQYF	TGTGCCAGCAGCCAAGAAGAAGGAGCGGGTTTCTACGAGCAGTACTTC
NA	TRBV29-1	TRBJ2-7	NA	13	CSVARTERDEQYF	TGCAGCGTTGCTCGGACAGAGCGCGACGAGCAGTACTTC
TRBD1	TRBV9	TRBJ1-2	NA	16	CASSIWTGRYHYGYTF	TGTGCCAGCAGCATCTGGACAGGGAGGTATCACTATGGCTACACCTTC
TRBD2	TRBV29-1	TRBJ2-1	NA	16	CGVTRTSGRGYNEQFF	TGCGGCGTGACTAGGACTAGCGGGAGGGGTTACAATGAGCAGTTCTTC
NA	TRBV29-1	TRBJ1-4	NA	13	CSVEGDSGEKLFF	TGCAGCGTTGAAGGGGATTCCGGTGAAAAACTGTTTTTT
NA	TRBV28	TRBJ2-2	NA	13	CASSSRVFGELFF	TGTGCCAGCAGTTCGCGGGTTTTCGGGGAGCTGTTTTTT
TRBD2	TRBV12-3/TRBV12-4	TRBJ2-2	NA	15	CASSPLAANTGELFF	TGTGCCAGCAGTCCTCTAGCGGCAAACACCGGGGAGCTGTTTTTT
TRBD2	TRBV6-2/TRBV6-3	TRBJ2-4	NA	18	CASSYSADGSGRAKEQYF	TGTGCCAGCAGTTACTCGGCCGATGGAAGCGGGAGGGCGAAGGAGCAGTACTTC
TRBD1	TRBV6-2/TRBV6-3	TRBJ2-3	NA	14	CASSTGTETDTQYF	TGTGCCAGCAGTACTGGGACAGAGACAGATACGCAGTATTTT
NA	TRBV4-3	TRBJ1-2	NA	15	CASSQESRSNYGYTF	TGCGCCAGCAGCCAAGAAAGTCGGTCTAACTATGGCTACACCTTC
NA	TRBV29-1	TRBJ1-2	NA	9	CSVDGGYTF	TGCAGCGTTGATGGGGGCTACACCTTC
NA	TRBV12-3/TRBV12-4	TRBJ2-1	few	17	CASTIRGGYSSYNEQFF	TGTGCCAGCACCATTCGTGGCGGATATAGCTCCTACAATGAGCAGTTCTTC
NA	TRBV29-1	TRBJ2-7	NA	14	CSVVVAGYSYEQYF	TGCAGCGTTGTGGTCGCGGGGTACTCCTACGAGCAGTACTTC
NA	TRBV25-1	TRBJ2-1	many	17	CASSDRPAPASYNEQFF	TGTGCCAGCAGTGACCGCCCTGCCCCCGCCTCCTACAATGAGCAGTTCTTC
NA	TRBV6-5	TRBJ2-5	NA	15	CASSYGAEYQETQYF	TGTGCCAGCAGTTACGGGGCAGAGTACCAAGAGACCCAGTACTTC
TRBD1	TRBV5-1	TRBJ2-7	few	14	CASSLPGTADEQYF	TGCGCCAGCAGCCTCCCAGGGACAGCCGACGAGCAGTACTTC
NA	TRBV7-2	TRBJ2-5	NA	14	CASSLGRAQETQYF	TGTGCCAGCAGCTTGGGCAGGGCCCAAGAGACCCAGTACTTC
TRBD1	TRBV7-2	TRBJ1-2	NA	14	CASSGQGARYGYTF	TGTGCCAGCAGCGGACAGGGGGCACGCTATGGCTACACCTTC
NA	TRBV12-3/TRBV12-4	TRBJ2-1	few	13	CASTLGPYNEQFF	TGTGCCAGCACCCTGGGGCCCTACAATGAGCAGTTCTTC
NA	TRBV5-1	TRBJ1-6	NA	17	CASSLEKSPGYNSPLHF	TGCGCCAGCAGCTTGGAGAAGTCCCCGGGGTATAATTCACCCCTCCACTTT
TRBD1	TRBV6-1	TRBJ1-2	NA	14	CASSPEVGGDGYTF	TGTGCCAGCAGCCCCGAGGTAGGGGGCGATGGCTACACCTTC
NA	TRBV7-2	TRBJ2-7	once	15	CASSLSRIPPLEQYF	TGTGCCAGCAGCCTGAGTAGGATCCCCCCTCTCGAGCAGTACTTC
NA	TRBV7-2	TRBJ2-7	NA	13	CASSLALASEQYF	TGTGCCAGCAGCTTAGCGCTCGCCTCCGAGCAGTACTTC
TRBD1	TRBV9	TRBJ1-6	NA	14	CASTPGQGVPTLHF	TGTGCCAGCACGCCGGGACAGGGGGTCCCCACCCTCCACTTT
TRBD2	TRBV24-1	TRBJ2-5	NA	17	CATSDPPKDGLAETQYF	TGTGCCACCAGTGATCCGCCGAAGGATGGACTAGCAGAGACCCAGTACTTC
NA	TRBV4-1	TRBJ2-1	once	16	CASSHQGRKTYNEQFF	TGCGCCAGCAGCCACCAGGGGCGGAAAACCTACAATGAGCAGTTCTTC
TRBD1	TRBV29-1	TRBJ2-5	NA	14	CSVAGTGFQETQYF	TGCAGCGTGGCCGGGACAGGGTTTCAAGAGACCCAGTACTTC
NA	TRBV20-1	TRBJ1-2	NA	14	CSALDSTPSYGYTF	TGCAGTGCTCTGGACTCCACGCCCTCCTATGGCTACACCTTC
NA	TRBV7-9	TRBJ2-3	NA	15	CASSRDGGRADTQYF	TGTGCCAGCAGCCGTGATGGCGGACGAGCAGATACGCAGTATTTT
NA	TRBV27	TRBJ2-2	NA	15	CASSLLPGVSGELFF	TGTGCCAGCAGTTTACTTCCAGGGGTATCCGGGGAGCTGTTTTTT
NA	TRBV6-2/TRBV6-3	TRBJ2-1	NA	18	CASTENKIGRWGVGEQFF	TGTGCCAGCACCGAAAACAAAATAGGGCGCTGGGGGGTTGGAGAGCAGTTCTTC
NA	TRBV4-1	TRBJ2-3	NA	16	CASSQLVFASTDTQYF	TGCGCCAGCAGCCAATTAGTATTTGCTAGCACAGATACGCAGTATTTT
NA	TRBV15	TRBJ2-7	NA	13	CATSREMYYEQYF	TGTGCCACCAGCAGAGAGATGTACTACGAGCAGTACTTC
NA	TRBV7-2	TRBJ2-6	NA	15	CASELGRAGTNVLTF	TGTGCCAGCGAGCTCGGTAGGGCTGGGACCAACGTCCTGACTTTC